This entry lists 15 T cell receptor beta chains sequenced from one sample in a study of blood T cell repertoires in COVID-19. TCRdb's table, derived via immunoSEQ multiplex PCR, lists solely in-frame clones and lacks some. Of over 85,000 clones listed, under 95% are singletons. The sample taken for sequencing was peripheral blood. Receptors were obtained from a human donor with active COVID-19. The donor label of this sample is uncertain.

This rearrangement joins TRBV5-1 to TRBJ1-2; possible D gene TRBD1, 6 bases. Trimming stripped 0 bases from V and 0 bases from J, with 15 bases between. This CDR3 is 17 amino acids long. Germline V gives CDR1 SGHRS, CDR2 YFSETQ. CDR3 sequence: CASSLDMGARANYGYTF. CDR3 nucleotides: TGCGCCAGCAGCTTGGATATGGGGGCGCGTGCTAACTATGGCTACACCTTC. Filled out from reference TRBV5-1 and TRBJ1-2, the complete variable domain reads KAGVTQTPRYLIKTRGQQVTLSCSPISGHRSVSWYQQTPGQGLQFLFEYFSETQRNKGNFPGRFSGRQFSNSRSEMNVSTLELGDSALYLCASSLDMGARANYGYTFGSGTRLTVV.

The chain has TRBV5-4 and TRBJ1-6, with a weak D call TRBD1 (5 bases). The germline CDR1 and CDR2 sequences are SGHNT and YYREEE (reference sequence). The CDR3 sequence is 13 residues long. V was cut by 4 bases and J by 6 bases, with 8 bases left in between. The DNA of the CDR3 is TGTGCCAGCAGCCGACAGTCTAATTCACCCCTCCACTTT. Protein sequence: CASSRQSNSPLHF.

This rearrangement joins TRBV19 to TRBJ1-4; 7 bases agree with TRBD1. The CDR3 runs 15 residues. CDR1 and CDR2 (germline): LNHDA, SQIVND (reference sequence). V trimming: 8 bases; J trimming: 4 bases; junction bases outside the gene matches: 10. The chain's CDR3 is CASGGATGVNEKLFF. The CDR3 DNA follows: TGTGCCAGTGGGGGAGCAACAGGGGTTAATGAAAAACTGTTTTTT.

The rearrangement uses TRBV11-1 and TRBJ2-5; D uncertain. Germline assignment: CDR1 SGHAT and CDR2 FQDESV (reference sequence). CDR3 length equals 13 residues. Between the trimmed V and J ends, which lost 1 base and 8 bases, there was a span of 11 bases. The CDR3 is CASSLGLPETQYF. CDR3 in DNA: TGTGCCAGCAGCTTAGGCCTCCCAGAAACCCAGTACTTC.

This clone was seen only once. This sequence joins TRBV4-1 and TRBJ2-3, with D maybe TRBD2 (5 bases). This CDR3 spans 12 amino acids. The germline gives CDR1 MGHRA, CDR2 YSYEKL. Between the trimmed V and J ends, which lost 5 bases and 6 bases, there was a span of 9 bases. CDR3 nucleotide sequence: TGCGCCAGCAGCTACCCGGGGGATACGCAGTATTTT. The encoded protein is CASSYPGDTQYF.

This clone is a singleton in its sample. The genes are TRBV13 and TRBJ2-1; 10 bases map to TRBD2. The CDR3 extends over 16 amino acids. The J segment lost 7 bases and the V segment lost 4 bases, leaving 10 bases of the junction unmatched. From germline, CDR1 is PRHDT and CDR2 FYEKMQ (reference sequence). The CDR3 DNA sequence: TGTGCCAGCAGCTCACCGGAGCGGGGGGGAGGGAATGAGCAGTTCTTC. Translation: CASSSPERGGGNEQFF.

This clone occurred once. The chain recombines TRBV2 with TRBJ1-1; D is perhaps TRBD1 (6 bases). This CDR3 comprises 14 residues. Germline V CDR1 and CDR2: SNHLY, FYNNEI. Trimming took 6 bases from V and 2 from J, leaving 13 bases between them. The CDR3, as DNA: TGTGCCAGCAGCTCGGACAGACTAAACACTGAAGCTTTCTTT. It translates to CASSSDRLNTEAFF.

The rearrangement joins TRBV29-1 to TRBJ2-5, with D possibly TRBD1 on 5 matching bases. V was shortened by 5 bases and J by 4 bases, with 11 bases between the two germline ends. The V gene's germline CDR1 is SQVTM and CDR2 ANQGSEA. This CDR3 spans 12 amino acids. CDR3 in DNA: TGCAGCGTTCTAGGCAGGGCAGAGACCCAGTACTTC. Encoded protein: CSVLGRAETQYF.

The chain carries TRBV7-9 and TRBJ1-1; D is perhaps TRBD1 (6 bases). Germline assignment: CDR1 SEHNR and CDR2 FQNEAQ (reference sequence). This CDR3 region has 13 residues. Trimming shortened V by 5 bases and J by 3 bases, and 10 bases separated the two germline ends. CDR3 nucleotide sequence: TGTGCCAGCAGCCAACAGGGTTACACTGAAGCTTTCTTT. Translation gives CASSQQGYTEAFF.

The chain carries TRBV6-5 and TRBJ1-4; 7 bases align to TRBD1. V dropped 6 bases and J dropped 7; count of bases not matched to a gene: 8. CDR3 length equals 14 residues. CDR1 MNHEY and CDR2 SVGAGI come from the germline V gene. The chain's CDR3 is CASSLDRDSEKLFF. DNA for the CDR3: TGTGCCAGCAGCCTCGACAGGGATAGTGAAAAACTGTTTTTT.

Regarding this clone: The identical CDR3 is also encoded by other nucleotide sequences in the sample. V gene TRBV7-9 combines with J gene TRBJ1-5; the match to TRBD1 covers 9 bases. V shed 5 bases, J shed 2 bases, and the junction held 4 bases outside the gene matches. The CDR3 runs 15 residues. Germline V gives CDR1 SEHNR, CDR2 FQNEAQ (reference sequence). The CDR3 spells CASSPQGAGNQPQHF. The CDR3 DNA sequence: TGTGCCAGCAGCCCACAGGGGGCGGGCAATCAGCCCCAGCATTTT.

The chain recombines TRBV7-8 with TRBJ1-1; D ambiguous. This CDR3 region has 13 residues. The germline V gene encodes CDR1 SGHVS and CDR2 FQNEAQ. V gave up 4 bases and J gave up 7 bases, with 13 bases separating them. The CDR3 here is CASSSDREGEAFF. The CDR3 DNA follows: TGTGCCAGCAGCTCGGACCGGGAGGGTGAAGCTTTCTTT.

This chain links TRBV27 with TRBJ2-1; 13 bases are a match to TRBD2. With 4 bases clipped from V and 6 bases from J, the junction kept 3 bases outside the gene matches. CDR1 is MNHEY and CDR2 is SMNVEV in the germline V gene (reference sequence). The CDR3 is 15 residues long. The CDR3 nucleotides are TGTGCCAGCAGTTCCGGGACTAGCGGGGCCAATGAGCAGTTCTTC. Its translation: CASSSGTSGANEQFF.

The J gene is TRBJ2-3, the V gene TRBV7-2; D perhaps matches TRBD1 (5 bases). The CDR3 runs 14 residues. From germline, CDR1 is SGHTA and CDR2 FQGNSA. V lost 5 bases and J lost 5, with 14 bases in between. This chain's CDR3 is CASSLQGAGDTQYF. CDR3 DNA: TGTGCCAGCAGCCTGCAAGGGGCCGGAGATACGCAGTATTTT.

CDR3 in amino acids: CASSLRRGSYEQYF. The CDR3 DNA follows: TGTGCCAGCAGCCTCCGACGGGGCTCCTACGAGCAGTACTTC. The chain is built from TRBV5-4 and TRBJ2-7; tentative D call: TRBD2 (5 bases). The germline V gene has CDR1 SGHNT and CDR2 YYREEE (reference sequence). The CDR3 is 14 residues long. Trimming took off 4 bases at V and 0 bases at J, with 11 bases between the two ends.